These 29 T cell receptor beta chains came from one sample sequenced in a study of PD-1 blockade in classical Hodgkin lymphoma. Clones were sequenced by immunoSEQ multiplex PCR, and TCRdb holds only the in-frame ones, with some missing. Here the sample spans about 46,000 clones, around 82% being singletons. After autologous stem cell transplantation all patients relapsed, and prior brentuximab vedotin exposure differed between cohorts. The input for sequencing was peripheral blood mononuclear cells (PBMCs), taken before the second cycle of nivolumab. These receptors all stem from a human donor with classical Hodgkin lymphoma.

The gene calls are TRBV5-4 and TRBJ2-3, with 11 positions matching TRBD2. The V gene's germline CDR1 is SGHNT and CDR2 YYREEE (reference sequence). With 2 bases clipped from V and 4 bases from J, the junction kept 6 bases outside the gene matches. This CDR3 is 16 amino acids long. The CDR3 bases are TGTGCCAGCAGCTTAACTAGCGGGAGAAGGGCAGATACGCAGTATTTT. Amino acids: CASSLTSGRRADTQYF.

In regard to this clone: The identical CDR3 is also encoded by other nucleotide sequences in the sample. The chain combines TRBV7-3 with TRBJ2-7, with 13 bases lining up with TRBD2. J gave up 5 bases and V 5 bases, and 6 bases lay outside the gene matches. Germline loops: CDR1 SGHTA, CDR2 FQGTGA. The CDR3 consists of 15 residues. The chain's CDR3 is CASSMTSGRFDEQYF. CDR3 nucleotides: TGTGCCAGCAGCATGACTAGCGGGAGGTTTGACGAGCAGTACTTC.

This CDR3 reads CASSPHRDGGYGYTF. The CDR3 bases are TGTGCCAGCAGTCCCCATAGGGACGGCGGCTATGGCTACACCTTC. The chain carries TRBV25-1 and TRBJ1-2; TRBD1 might be the D (5 bases). The CDR3 contains 15 residues. V lost 5 bases and J 4 bases, leaving 17 bases between the germline ends. The germline gives CDR1 MGHDK, CDR2 SYGVNS.

The genes are TRBV6-1 and TRBJ1-4; D possibly corresponds to TRBD1 (5 bases). The CDR3 sequence is 16 residues long. The ends were cut back, 4 bases at V and 4 bases at J, with 16 bases in the middle. CDR1 and CDR2 from the germline V gene are MNHNS and SASEGT. CDR3 nucleotide sequence: TGTGCCAGCAGTGCCCGGGGCCCAGTTTATAATGAAAAACTGTTTTTT. This translates into CASSARGPVYNEKLFF.

V is TRBV6-6 and J is TRBJ2-1; D uncertain. Germline CDR1 MNHNY, CDR2 SVGAGI (reference sequence). The CDR3 consists of 12 residues. The V gene lost 4 bases and the J gene lost 7 bases, with 8 bases spanning the gap. Here the CDR3 reads CASSFTRNEQFF. The CDR3 bases are TGTGCCAGCAGTTTCACACGGAATGAGCAGTTCTTC.

The chain is built from TRBV7-2 and TRBJ2-5, with 12 nucleotides matching TRBD2. Germline V gene data show CDR1 as SGHTA and CDR2 as FQGNSA. The junction had 1 base not matched to a gene; V was cut back by 0 bases and J by 2 bases. The CDR3 extends over 16 amino acids. CDR3 in DNA: TGTGCCAGCAGCTTAGCGACTAGCGGGGGTCAAGAGACCCAGTACTTC. Amino acid sequence: CASSLATSGGQETQYF. Using reference TRBV7-2 and TRBJ2-5 for the parts outside the CDR3, the full variable domain is GAGVSQSPSNKVTEKGKDVELRCDPISGHTALYWYRQSLGQGLEFLIYFQGNSAPDKSGLPSDRFSAERTGGSVSTLTIQRTQQEDSAVYLCASSLATSGGQETQYFGPGTRLLVL.

The gene calls are TRBV21-1 and TRBJ1-3. TRBV21-1 is a pseudogene segment. The CDR3 has 16 residues. The CDR3 DNA reads as TGTGCCAGCACCCCCCAGATGGACTCCTCTGGAAACACCATATATTTT. The encoded protein is CASTPQMDSSGNTIYF.

The chain links TRBV6-1 to TRBJ2-3; 9 nucleotides line up with TRBD1. Per the germline V gene, CDR1 is MNHNS and CDR2 is SASEGT. V shed 2 bases and J 4 bases; nucleotides not matched to a gene: 7. This CDR3 is built from 16 residues. The CDR3 protein is CASSEYRGRVADTQYF. CDR3 nucleotide sequence: TGTGCCAGCAGTGAATACAGGGGGCGTGTGGCAGATACGCAGTATTTT.

This clone was detected once. CDR3 DNA sequence: TGCGCCAGCAGCTTGGGGGTTGGGGGTTCCAATGAAAAACTGTTTTTT. It specifies CASSLGVGGSNEKLFF. The gene calls are TRBV5-1 and TRBJ1-4, with a possible D match to TRBD1 (5 bases). Trimming left V 0 bases short and J 5 bases short, with 14 bases between. CDR1 and CDR2 from the germline V gene are SGHRS and YFSETQ. CDR3 length: 16 residues.

The chain combines TRBV19 with TRBJ2-3; a possible D gene is TRBD1 (5 bases). This CDR3 comprises 15 residues. The V end was cut by 9 bases, the J end by 2 bases, with 18 bases between. Germline V CDR1 and CDR2: LNHDA, SQIVND (reference sequence). As DNA, the CDR3 is TGTGCCAGCACTAAGACAGACCAAAACACAGATACGCAGTATTTT. This sequence encodes CASTKTDQNTDTQYF.

V gene TRBV6-5 combines with J gene TRBJ1-4; D uncertain. The germline gives CDR1 MNHEY, CDR2 SVGAGI. The CDR3 contains 15 residues. The V and J ends lost 0 bases and 3 bases respectively, with 8 bases between them. The CDR3 nucleotides read TGTGCCAGCAGTTACTCAACGAGGGCTAATGAAAAACTGTTTTTT. Protein: CASSYSTRANEKLFF.

V gene TRBV13 combines with J gene TRBJ2-1, with TRBD2 matching over 10 bases. Germline V gene sequence: CDR1 PRHDT, CDR2 FYEKMQ (reference sequence). This CDR3 has 16 residues. V was pared by 4 bases and J by 4 bases, with 7 bases of the junction left unmatched. The CDR3 loop is CASSSRERGGYNEQFF. CDR3 DNA sequence: TGTGCCAGCAGCTCCCGGGAGCGGGGGGGTTACAATGAGCAGTTCTTC. Based on the CDR3 plus reference TRBV13 and TRBJ2-1, the full variable domain is AAGVIQSPRHLIKEKRETATLKCYPIPRHDTVYWYQQGPGQDPQFLISFYEKMQSDKGSIPDRFSAQQFSDYHSELNMSSLELGDSALYFCASSSRERGGYNEQFFGPGTRLTVL.

This chain joins TRBV6-1 and TRBJ2-2; D remains ambiguous. Trimming stripped 11 bases from V and 2 bases from J, with 12 bases between. Germline loops: CDR1 MNHNS, CDR2 SASEGT. The CDR3 spans 13 residues. CDR3 loop: CASQRINTGELFF. CDR3 DNA sequence: TGTGCCTCCCAGAGGATTAACACCGGGGAGCTGTTTTTT.

The V call is TRBV10-3, the J call TRBJ2-7, with 8 bases aligning to TRBD1. Germline CDR1 is ENHRY and CDR2 is SYGVKD. The trim removed 6 bases at V and 7 bases at J, leaving 8 bases unmatched. There are 13 residues in the CDR3. This chain's CDR3 is CAISPAGGREQYF. The CDR3 bases are TGTGCCATCAGCCCGGCAGGGGGCAGGGAGCAGTACTTC.

The chain uses TRBV11-2 and TRBJ2-3, with D possibly TRBD2 on 5 matching bases. In germline, CDR1 is SGHAT, CDR2 FQNNGV. Trimming stripped 3 bases from V and 2 bases from J, with 9 bases between. The CDR3 extends over 14 amino acids. The CDR3 spells CASSLDWSTDTQYF. The CDR3 region has the DNA TGTGCCAGCAGCTTGGACTGGTCCACAGATACGCAGTATTTT.

This chain links TRBV10-1 with TRBJ2-1; D could derive from TRBD1 or TRBD2 (6 bases each). The CDR3 totals 14 residues. Trimming pared 3 bases from V and 9 bases from J, leaving 15 bases between. The germline gives CDR1 WNHNN, CDR2 SYGVQD (reference sequence). CDR3 sequence reads: CASSDGGQAGEQFF. CDR3 bases: TGCGCCAGCAGTGATGGGGGGCAGGCCGGTGAGCAGTTCTTC.

The chain employs TRBV7-2 and TRBJ2-1, with TRBD2 identical over 12 bases. Losses at the gene ends were 5 bases for V and 1 base for J; bases not matched to a gene: 12. Germline V gene data show CDR1 as SGHTA and CDR2 as FQGNSA. The CDR3 runs to 19 residues. The DNA for the CDR3 is TGTGCCAGCAGCCGACCGGGGCTAGCGGGGGGGCAATCCTACAATGAGCAGTTCTTC. Its translation: CASSRPGLAGGQSYNEQFF.

The chain uses TRBV27 and TRBJ2-5, with D uncertain. The assigned J gene may be wrong: the sequence end matches TRBJ2-7 better. From germline, CDR1 is MNHEY and CDR2 SMNVEV (reference sequence). The CDR3 length is 14 residues. CDR3 residues: CASSLSHTSYEQYF. CDR3 DNA: TGTGCCAGCAGTTTATCCCACACCTCCTACGAGCAGTACTTC.

The genes are TRBV7-2 and TRBJ2-1, with a weak D call TRBD2 (6 bases). This CDR3 has 17 amino acids. Germline CDR1 is SGHTA and CDR2 is FQGNSA. Trimming stripped 0 bases from V and 2 bases from J, with 14 bases between. CDR3 residues: CASSLASSAIAYNEQFF. The CDR3 coding sequence is TGTGCCAGCAGCTTAGCCTCTAGCGCAATTGCCTACAATGAGCAGTTCTTC.

The V and J genes are TRBV29-1 and TRBJ2-7; perhaps TRBD2 as D (5 bases). V lost 5 bases and J lost 6, with 14 bases in between. The CDR3 is 12 amino acids. Germline V gene data show CDR1 as SQVTM and CDR2 as ANQGSEA. CDR3 DNA: TGCAGCGTTAGAACTAGTCCAGGCGAGCAGTACTTC. This gives the protein CSVRTSPGEQYF.

The chain recombines TRBV28 with TRBJ2-7, with a weak D call TRBD2 (5 bases). With 7 bases removed from V and 0 bases from J, the gap between germline ends came to 10 bases. The CDR3 extends over 13 amino acids. Per the germline V gene, CDR1 is MDHEN and CDR2 is SYDVKM. CDR3: CASIPAASYEQYF. CDR3 coding DNA: TGTGCCAGCATCCCAGCGGCCTCCTACGAGCAGTACTTC. Full variable domain (rest looked up from reference TRBV28 and TRBJ2-7): DVKVTQSSRYLVKRTGEKVFLECVQDMDHENMFWYRQDPGLGLRLIYFSYDVKMKEKGDIPEGYSVSREKKERFSLILESASTNQTSMYLCASIPAASYEQYFGPGTRLTVT.

This clone ranks as medium-sized. The chain couples TRBV6-5 to TRBJ1-2, with D perhaps matching TRBD1 (5 bases). Germline CDR1 and CDR2: MNHEY and SVGAGI. There are 12 residues in the CDR3. Trimming took 2 bases from V and 4 from J, leaving 5 bases between them. DNA of the CDR3: TGTGCCAGCAGTTACGGGGGCTATGGCTACACCTTC. It codes for CASSYGGYGYTF.

V is TRBV6-5 and J is TRBJ2-1; 10 bases are a match to TRBD2. The germline V gene encodes CDR1 MNHEY and CDR2 SVGAGI. The CDR3 is made up of 15 amino acids. The trim removed 2 bases at V and 5 bases at J, leaving 3 bases unmatched. CDR3 sequence: CASSYSGRVNNEQFF. The CDR3 nucleotides read TGTGCCAGCAGTTACAGCGGGAGGGTCAACAATGAGCAGTTCTTC.

The rearrangement links TRBV15 to TRBJ1-5, with 7 bases fitting TRBD1. Trimming cost V 0 bases and J 3 bases; bases outside gene matches: 5. CDR1 and CDR2 from the germline V gene are LNHNV and YYDKDF (reference sequence). The CDR3 covers 16 residues. The CDR3 reads CATSRDNRGANQPQHF. In nucleotides, the CDR3 is TGTGCCACCAGCAGAGATAACAGGGGAGCCAATCAGCCCCAGCATTTT.

V gene TRBV9 combines with J gene TRBJ2-7; 7 bases map to TRBD1. Germline V gene sequence: CDR1 SGDLS, CDR2 YYNGEE. With V trimmed by 0 bases and J by 0 bases, 9 bases remained unmatched. CDR3 size: 17 residues. CDR3 sequence (DNA): TGTGCCAGCAGCGTAGTATATCAGGGGGAACTCTCCTACGAGCAGTACTTC. This codes for CASSVVYQGELSYEQYF.

This clone was counted a single time. This rearrangement joins TRBV2 to TRBJ1-2; 8 nucleotides align to TRBD1. The J segment lost 6 bases and the V segment lost 6 bases, leaving 6 bases of the junction unmatched. In germline, CDR1 is SNHLY, CDR2 FYNNEI. The CDR3 covers 13 residues. CDR3 nucleotide sequence: TGTGCCAGCAGGTACACAGGGGGAGATGGCTACACCTTC. Amino acid sequence: CASRYTGGDGYTF.

The chain recombines TRBV27 with TRBJ1-1, with TRBD1 matching 8 bases. This CDR3 contains 14 residues. Trimming removed 1 base from V and 7 bases from J; junction bases left unmatched: 5. CDR1 MNHEY and CDR2 SMNVEV come from the germline V gene (reference sequence). The CDR3 region has the DNA TGTGCCAGCAGTTTATACCCAGGGGGCATTGAAGCTTTCTTT. Its protein is CASSLYPGGIEAFF.

CDR3 loop: CASSPIPTGDYGELFF. In nucleotides, the CDR3 is TGTGCCAGCTCACCGATCCCCACGGGGGACTACGGGGAGCTGTTTTTT. The rearrangement uses TRBV18 and TRBJ2-2, with 7 bases matching TRBD2. CDR1 KGHSH and CDR2 LQKENI come from the germline V gene. This CDR3 spans 16 amino acids. V shed 3 bases, J shed 7 bases, and the junction held 11 bases outside the gene matches.

This chain connects TRBV7-9 to TRBJ2-1; TRBD2 matches 9 bases. This CDR3 has 16 amino acids. Germline V CDR1 and CDR2: SEHNR, FQNEAQ (reference sequence). J gave up 9 bases and V 6 bases, and 15 bases lay outside the gene matches. The CDR3 nucleotides read TGTGCCAGCAGTCCCTCTAGCGGGACCCTACTCAGTGAGCAGTTCTTC. Its translation: CASSPSSGTLLSEQFF.